This TCR beta chain emerged from a study of cytomegalovirus exposure and HLA in healthy donors. Study background: As an earlier analysis found, around 200 million T cells yielded about 100 million unique TCR beta sequences.

This clone was observed once. The CDR3 loop spans 14 amino acids. CDR1 MNHEY and CDR2 SVGAGI come from the germline V gene. V was clipped by 2 bases and J by 5 bases; unmatched bases: 5. It was with 60 Vbeta and 13 Jbeta primers that the PCR ran. Profiled with immunoSEQ multiplex PCR; TCRdb holds only in-frame clones, not every one. The table lists roughly 150,000 clones, approximately 80% of them singletons. The rearrangement links TRBV6-5 to TRBJ1-2, with 7 bases that match TRBD1. The sequence derives from a male donor in good health and CMV-seropositive. The source material was PBMCs. DNA for the CDR3: TGTGCCAGCAGTTACGTCGGGACAGAATATGGCTACACCTTC. Translating gives CASSYVGTEYGYTF.